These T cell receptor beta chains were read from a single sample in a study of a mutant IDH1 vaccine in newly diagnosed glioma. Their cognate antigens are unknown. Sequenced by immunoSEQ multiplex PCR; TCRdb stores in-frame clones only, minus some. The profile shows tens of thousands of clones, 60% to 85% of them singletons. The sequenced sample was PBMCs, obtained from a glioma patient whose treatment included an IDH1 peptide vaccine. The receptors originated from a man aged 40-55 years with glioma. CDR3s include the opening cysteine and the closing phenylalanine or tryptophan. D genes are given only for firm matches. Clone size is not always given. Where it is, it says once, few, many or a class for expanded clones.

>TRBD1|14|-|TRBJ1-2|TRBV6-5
TGTGCCAGCAGCCGGGACAGGGATAACTATGGCTACACCTTC
CASSRDRDNYGYTF
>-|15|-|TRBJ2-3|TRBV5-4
TGTGCCAGCAGCCCGGTTACCGGTGGCACAGATACGCAGTATTTT
CASSPVTGGTDTQYF
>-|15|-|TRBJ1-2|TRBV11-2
TGTGCCAGCAGCTTAGATCGCGGTTTTAGATATGGCTACACCTTC
CASSLDRGFRYGYTF
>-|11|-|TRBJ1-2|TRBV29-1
TGCAGCGTTGTCGTGGGGAGCGGCTACACCTTC
CSVVVGSGYTF
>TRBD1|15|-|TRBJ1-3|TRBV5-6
TGTGCCAGCAGCCCGACAGGGGGGACGGGAAACACCATATATTTT
CASSPTGGTGNTIYF
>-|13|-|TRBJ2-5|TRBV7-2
TGTGCCAGCAGCTCCCGGACCCAAGAGACCCAGTACTTC
CASSSRTQETQYF
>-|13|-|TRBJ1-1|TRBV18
TGTGCCAGCTCCCAACGAGGGGACACTGAAGCTTTCTTT
CASSQRGDTEAFF
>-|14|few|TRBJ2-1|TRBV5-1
TGCGCCAGCAGCGTCCTGGAGACATTGGATGAGCAGTTCTTC
CASSVLETLDEQFF
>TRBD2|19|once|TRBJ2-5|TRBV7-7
TGTGCCAGCAGCTTAAGAGGGCCGGGACTAGCGGGCCTAAGCGGGACCCAGTACTTC
CASSLRGPGLAGLSGTQYF
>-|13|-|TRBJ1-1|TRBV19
TGTGCCAGTAGTGCAAGCACCACAAGTGAGGCTTTCTTT
CASSASTTSEAFF
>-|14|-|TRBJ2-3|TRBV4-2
TGTGCCAGCAGCCAAGATAGCTTTGTGGATACGCAGTATTTT
CASSQDSFVDTQYF
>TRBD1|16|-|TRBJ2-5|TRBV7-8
TGTGCCAGCAGCTTCCGCGGGACAGGGGTCCAAGAGACCCAGTACTTC
CASSFRGTGVQETQYF
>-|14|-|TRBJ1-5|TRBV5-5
TGTGCCAGCAGCTTACACGACCGCAGTCAGCCCCAGCATTTT
CASSLHDRSQPQHF
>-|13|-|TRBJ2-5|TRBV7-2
TGTGCCAGCAGCTTAGGCAAGCAAGAGACCCAGTACTTC
CASSLGKQETQYF
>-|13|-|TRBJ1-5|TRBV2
TGTGCCAGCAGTTCAGGGGGCAATCAGCCCCAGCATTTT
CASSSGGNQPQHF
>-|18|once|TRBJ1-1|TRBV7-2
TGTGCCAGCAGCTTAGGGGTGACACTCGGGGGGGCGAACACTGAAGCTTTCTTT
CASSLGVTLGGANTEAFF
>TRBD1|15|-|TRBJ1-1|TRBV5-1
TGCGCCAGCAGCTTACAGGGGGCTGTGAACACTGAAGCTTTCTTT
CASSLQGAVNTEAFF
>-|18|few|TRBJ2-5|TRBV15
TGTGCCACCAGCAGAGAGATAAGTCTATGGGACGACCAGGAGACCCAGTACTTC
CATSREISLWDDQETQYF
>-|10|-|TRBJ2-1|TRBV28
TGTGCCAGCAGTTTGGTTGAGCAGTTCTTC
CASSLVEQFF
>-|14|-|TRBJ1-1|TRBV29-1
TGCAGCGTCCGGGCAGGACAGCTGAACACTGAAGCTTTCTTT
CSVRAGQLNTEAFF
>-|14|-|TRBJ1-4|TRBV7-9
TGTGCCAGCAGCTTAGCCCGTGGGGGTGAAAAACTGTTTTTT
CASSLARGGEKLFF
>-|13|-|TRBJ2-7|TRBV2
TGTGCCAGCATCCTTAATGGGGGCGGCGAGCAGTACTTC
CASILNGGGEQYF
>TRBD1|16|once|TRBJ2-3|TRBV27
TGTGCCAGCAGTCCCCAGGGGGACAGGGGAAGATCTACGCAGTATTTT
CASSPQGDRGRSTQYF
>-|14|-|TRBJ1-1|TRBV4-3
TGCGCCAGCAGCCCTTTTCGGGGGGACACTGAAGCTTTCTTT
CASSPFRGDTEAFF
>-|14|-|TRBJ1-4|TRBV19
TGTGCCAGTACTGGGGAGGGGACGAGTGAAAAACTGTTTTTT
CASTGEGTSEKLFF
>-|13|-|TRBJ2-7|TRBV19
TGTGCCAGTAGCAGGGACGTTGGCTACGAGCAGTACTTC
CASSRDVGYEQYF
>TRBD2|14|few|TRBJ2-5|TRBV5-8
TGTGCCAGCAGCTTGGCCACTAGCGGGGCGACCCAGTACTTC
CASSLATSGATQYF
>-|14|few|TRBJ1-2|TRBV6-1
TGTGCCAGCCTCCTGGACGCGGCTAACTATGGCTACACCTTC
CASLLDAANYGYTF
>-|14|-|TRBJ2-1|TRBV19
TGTGCCAGTAGTATAACCCCAGCGGACAATGAGCAGTTCTTC
CASSITPADNEQFF
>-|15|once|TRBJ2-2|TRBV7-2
TGTGCCAGCAGCTTCCGGTTGGGGAGGACCGGGGAGCTGTTTTTT
CASSFRLGRTGELFF
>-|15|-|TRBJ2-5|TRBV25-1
TGTGCCAGCATGGGGGCGGGTTGGGGATGGGAGACCCAGTACTTC
CASMGAGWGWETQYF